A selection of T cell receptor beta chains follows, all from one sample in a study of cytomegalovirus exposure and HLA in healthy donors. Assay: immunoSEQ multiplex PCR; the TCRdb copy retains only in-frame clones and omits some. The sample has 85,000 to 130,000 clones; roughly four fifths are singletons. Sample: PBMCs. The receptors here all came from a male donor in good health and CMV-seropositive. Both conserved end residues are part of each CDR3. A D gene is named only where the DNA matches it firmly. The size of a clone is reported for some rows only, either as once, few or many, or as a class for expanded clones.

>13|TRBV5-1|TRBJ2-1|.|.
TGCGCCAGCAGCTTGGACACCCACAATGAGCAGTTCTTC
CASSLDTHNEQFF
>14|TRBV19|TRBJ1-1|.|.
TGTGCCAGTAGTATGGGTTTACGGGGGACTGAAGCTTTCTTT
CASSMGLRGTEAFF
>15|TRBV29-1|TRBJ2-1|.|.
TGCAGCGTTGAACCGCGACAGAGCTCCTACAATGAGCAGTTCTTC
CSVEPRQSSYNEQFF
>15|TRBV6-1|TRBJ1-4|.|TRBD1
TGTGCCAGCAGTGATTGGTGGGCAGGGGGCGAAAAACTGTTTTTT
CASSDWWAGGEKLFF
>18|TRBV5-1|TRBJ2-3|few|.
TGCGCCAGCAGCTTAAGCGCCCCCTCTAGCTGGAGCACAGATACGCAGTATTTT
CASSLSAPSSWSTDTQYF
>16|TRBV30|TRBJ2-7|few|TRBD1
TGTGCCTGGAGTGAAGCCCGGACAGGGGGCTTCTACGAGCAGTACTTC
CAWSEARTGGFYEQYF
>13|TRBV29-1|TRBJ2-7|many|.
TGCAGCGTTGAAGATGACAGATCCTACGAGCAGTACTTC
CSVEDDRSYEQYF
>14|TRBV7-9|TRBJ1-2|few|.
TGTGCCAGCAGCTGGTCGGGGGGGACCTATGGCTACACCTTC
CASSWSGGTYGYTF
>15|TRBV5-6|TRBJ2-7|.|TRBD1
TGTGCCAGCAGCCCTAATCCGGGACAGGGTTACGAGCAGTACTTC
CASSPNPGQGYEQYF
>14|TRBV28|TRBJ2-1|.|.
TGTGCCAGCAGTTTTATATTAGGGGGCAATGAGCAGTTCTTC
CASSFILGGNEQFF
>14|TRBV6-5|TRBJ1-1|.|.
TGTGCCAGCAGTAACAGACAGGTACGAACTGAAGCTTTCTTT
CASSNRQVRTEAFF
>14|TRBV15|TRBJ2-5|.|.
TGTGCCACCAGCAGTCAAGGACAGAAAGAGACCCAGTACTTC
CATSSQGQKETQYF
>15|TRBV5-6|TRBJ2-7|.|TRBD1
TGTGCCAGCAGCCTTTCAGGACAGGGGTCCTACGAGCAGTACTTC
CASSLSGQGSYEQYF
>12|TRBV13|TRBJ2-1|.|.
TGTGCCAGCAGCTCGGGCTTCGGGGGGCAGTTCTTC
CASSSGFGGQFF
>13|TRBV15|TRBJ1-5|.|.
TGTGCCACCAGCGGCAGGGCAGGTCAGCCCCAGCATTTT
CATSGRAGQPQHF
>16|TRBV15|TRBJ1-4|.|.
TGTGCCACCAGCAGCTGGCAGACTTCGACTAATGAAAAACTGTTTTTT
CATSSWQTSTNEKLFF
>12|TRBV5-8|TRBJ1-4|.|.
TGTGCCAGCAGCTTGGTACCCGTACACACCCTTTTT
CASSLVPVHTLF
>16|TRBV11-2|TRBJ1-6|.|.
TGTGCCAGCAGCTCAGGGGTAAGGAGGACCAATTCACCCCTCCACTTT
CASSSGVRRTNSPLHF
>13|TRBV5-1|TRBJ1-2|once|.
TGCGCCAGCAGCCCCACCCGGGGGTATGGCTACACCTTC
CASSPTRGYGYTF
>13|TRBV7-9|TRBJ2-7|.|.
TGTGCCAGCAGCTTTCAGGGCAACTACGAGCAGTACTTC
CASSFQGNYEQYF
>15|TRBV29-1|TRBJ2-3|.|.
TGCAGCGTTGGCCGGGACGCGGGGAGCACAGATACGCAGTATTTT
CSVGRDAGSTDTQYF
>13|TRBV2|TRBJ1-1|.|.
TGTGCCAGCAGAGGCGGAAAACATTCTGAAGCTTTCTTT
CASRGGKHSEAFF
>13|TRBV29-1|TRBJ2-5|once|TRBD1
TGCAGCGTTGGTTTAACAGGGGGCGAGGCCCAGTACTTC
CSVGLTGGEAQYF
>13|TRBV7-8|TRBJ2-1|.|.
TGTGCCAGCAGCCCGGGATTTCGCAATGAGCAGTTCTTC
CASSPGFRNEQFF
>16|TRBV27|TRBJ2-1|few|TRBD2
TGTGCCAGCAAAATCCAGAGGCTAGCGGGGGACAATGAGCAGTTCTTC
CASKIQRLAGDNEQFF
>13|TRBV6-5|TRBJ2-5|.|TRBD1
TGTGCCACCCAGGTGGGACAGCAGGAGACCCAGTACTTC
CATQVGQQETQYF
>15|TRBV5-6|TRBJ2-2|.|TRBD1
TGTGCCAGCAGCCCTAGACAGGGGCGCACCGGGGAGCTGTTTTTT
CASSPRQGRTGELFF
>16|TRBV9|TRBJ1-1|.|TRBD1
TGTGCCAGCAGCGTCGAGCCCGGGACAGGGAACACTGAAGCTTTCTTT
CASSVEPGTGNTEAFF
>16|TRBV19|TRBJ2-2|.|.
TGTGCCAGTAGTAAACGGCGACACCAGAACACCGGGGAGCTGTTTTTT
CASSKRRHQNTGELFF
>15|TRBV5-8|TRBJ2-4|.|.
TGTGCCAGCAGCCCAAGACTCTTAGCCAAAAACATTCAGTACTTC
CASSPRLLAKNIQYF
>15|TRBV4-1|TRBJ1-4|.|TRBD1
TGCGCCAGCAGCCTCCGGGACAGTTTGGTTGAAAAACTGTTTTTT
CASSLRDSLVEKLFF
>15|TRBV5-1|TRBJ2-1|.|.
TGCGCCAGCAGCTTTCGGGGGAGCTCCTACAATGAGCAGTTCTTC
CASSFRGSSYNEQFF
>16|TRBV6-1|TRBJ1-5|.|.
TGTGCCAGCAGTGAAGCGTCACTAGCCTTCAATCAGCCCCAGCATTTT
CASSEASLAFNQPQHF
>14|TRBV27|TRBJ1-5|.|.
TGTGCCAGCAGGTCCAGAAACAGAAATCAGCCCCAGCATTTT
CASRSRNRNQPQHF
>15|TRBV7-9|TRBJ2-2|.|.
TGTGCCAGCTCAGACTCAGGGTCGTATACCGGGGAGCTGTTTTTT
CASSDSGSYTGELFF
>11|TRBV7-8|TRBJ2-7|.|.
TGTGCCAGCAGCCCATCCTACGAGCAGTACTTC
CASSPSYEQYF
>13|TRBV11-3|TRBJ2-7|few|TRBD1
TGTGCCAGCAGCTCACAGGGGTTCTACGAGCAGTACTTC
CASSSQGFYEQYF
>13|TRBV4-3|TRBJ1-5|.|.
TGCGCCAGCAGCCTGAGGGCTGATCAGCCCCAGCATTTT
CASSLRADQPQHF
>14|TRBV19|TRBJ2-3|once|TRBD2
TGTGCCAGTAGTATCACCAGGGAGGGAGATACGCAGTATTTT
CASSITREGDTQYF
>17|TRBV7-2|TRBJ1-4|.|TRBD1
TGTGCCAGCAGCTTAGGACAGGGGGAAGCCCACTTTGAAAAACTGTTTTTT
CASSLGQGEAHFEKLFF
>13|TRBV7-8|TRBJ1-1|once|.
TGTGCCAGCAGCCATTCGCGGAACACTGAAGCTTTCTTT
CASSHSRNTEAFF
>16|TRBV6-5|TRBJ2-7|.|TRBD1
TGTGCCAGCAGTTACTGGGCCGGGACAGGGGCCCACGAGCAGTACTTC
CASSYWAGTGAHEQYF
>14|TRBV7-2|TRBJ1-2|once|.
TGTGCCAGCAGCCCAGGGTGGACCAACTATGGCTACACCTTC
CASSPGWTNYGYTF
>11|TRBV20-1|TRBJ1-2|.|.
TGCAGCGCAATACAGGGAACTGGCTACACCTTC
CSAIQGTGYTF
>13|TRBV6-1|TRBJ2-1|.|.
TGTGCCAGCAGTGACCACATAAACAATGAGCAGTTCTTC
CASSDHINNEQFF
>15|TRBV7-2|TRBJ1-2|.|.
TGTGCCAGCAGCCCGCAACAGGGTAGTACCTATGGCTACACCTTC
CASSPQQGSTYGYTF
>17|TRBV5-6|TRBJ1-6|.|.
TGTGCCAGCAGTGGTGACAGGTCGAGCTCCTATAATTCACCCCTCCACTTT
CASSGDRSSSYNSPLHF
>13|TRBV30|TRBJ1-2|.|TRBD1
TGTGCCTGGAGCCGACAGGGCCACTATGGCTACACCTTC
CAWSRQGHYGYTF
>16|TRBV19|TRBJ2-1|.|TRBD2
TGTGCCAGTAGTGCCCGACTAGCGGGGGACTACAATGAGCAGTTCTTC
CASSARLAGDYNEQFF
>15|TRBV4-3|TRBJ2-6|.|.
TGCGCCAGCAGCCAAGTCAGTGGTGGGGCCAACGTCCTGACTTTC
CASSQVSGGANVLTF
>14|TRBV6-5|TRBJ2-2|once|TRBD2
TGTGCCAGCAAGCAGCGGGGGGAGGTTCGGGAGCTGTTTTTT
CASKQRGEVRELFF
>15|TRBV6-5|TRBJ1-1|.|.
TGTGCCAGCAGTTACTCGGGCAGGGGAGGGACTGAAGCTTTCTTT
CASSYSGRGGTEAFF
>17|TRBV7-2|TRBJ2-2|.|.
TGTGCCAGCAGCTTAGCGCTGCCCGGGGGTTGGACCGGGGAGCTGTTTTTT
CASSLALPGGWTGELFF
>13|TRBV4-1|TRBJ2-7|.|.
TGCGCCAGCAGCCAGTCCCCCGGGTACGAGCAGTACTTC
CASSQSPGYEQYF